This TCR beta chain was obtained from a study of blood T cell repertoires in COVID-19. In the study overall: The United States, Italy and Spain provided the acute and convalescent COVID-19 samples.

After removal of 7 bases from V and 2 bases from J, the junction contained 3 bases not matched to a gene. This CDR3 is built from 12 residues. Per germline, CDR1 SQVTM and CDR2 ANQGSEA. Produced via immunoSEQ multiplex PCR; TCRdb's table is partial and in-frame only. The table records over 75,000 clones, 80% of them present only once. This chain uses TRBV29-1 with TRBJ2-7; 9 bases line up with TRBD1. Sequencing used peripheral blood. The source of this sequence is a woman in her 70s with acute or convalescent COVID-19. The CDR3 protein is CSGRTGAYEQYF. The CDR3, as DNA: TGCAGCGGTAGGACAGGGGCCTACGAGCAGTACTTC.